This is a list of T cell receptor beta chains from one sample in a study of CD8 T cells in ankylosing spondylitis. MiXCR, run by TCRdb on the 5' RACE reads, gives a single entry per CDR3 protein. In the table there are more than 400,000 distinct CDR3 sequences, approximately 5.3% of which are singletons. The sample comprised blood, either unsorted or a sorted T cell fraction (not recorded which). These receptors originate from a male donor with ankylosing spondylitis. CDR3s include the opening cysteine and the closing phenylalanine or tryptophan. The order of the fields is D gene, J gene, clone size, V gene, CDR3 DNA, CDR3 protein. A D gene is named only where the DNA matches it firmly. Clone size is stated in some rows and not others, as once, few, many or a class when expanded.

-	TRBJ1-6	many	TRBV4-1	TGCGCCAGCAGCCATGTACAGGGAGGCTCCTATAATTCACCCCTCCACTTT	CASSHVQGGSYNSPLHF
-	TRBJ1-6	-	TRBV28	TGTGCCAGCAGTTCACCCGCGACCGATTATAATTCACCCCTCCACTTT	CASSSPATDYNSPLHF
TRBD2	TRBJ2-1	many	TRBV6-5	TGTGCCAGCAGTTCCCTCCTAACTAGCGGGAGGTGGAATGAGCAGTTCTTC	CASSSLLTSGRWNEQFF
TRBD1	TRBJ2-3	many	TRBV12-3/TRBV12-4	TGTGCCAGCAGCCCGGGACAGGGGAGATCAAGCACAGATACGCAGTATTTT	CASSPGQGRSSTDTQYF
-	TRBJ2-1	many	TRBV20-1	TGCAGTGCTACAGAACTCGGTCCGGGGTTCTACAATGAGCAGTTCTTC	CSATELGPGFYNEQFF
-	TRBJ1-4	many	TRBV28	TGTGCCAGCAGTTTTACGGCATCTAATGAAAAACTGTTTTTT	CASSFTASNEKLFF
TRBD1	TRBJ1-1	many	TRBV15	TGTGCCACCAGCAGAAACCTGGGACAGGGGTCGACTGAAGCTTTCTTT	CATSRNLGQGSTEAFF
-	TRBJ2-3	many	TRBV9	TGTGCCAGCAGCCCCGAGGCTACCTACACAGATACGCAGTATTTT	CASSPEATYTDTQYF
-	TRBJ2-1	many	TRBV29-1	TGCAGCGCAGACAGGTACACTGAGCAGTTCTTC	CSADRYTEQFF
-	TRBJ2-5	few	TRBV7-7	TGTGCTAGCAGTTTCCTGGACAGTCGGACCCAGTACTTC	CASSFLDSRTQYF
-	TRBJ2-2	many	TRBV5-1	TGCGCCAGCAACCTTTTGGGGCAGGGTCGAGCCGGAACCGGGGAGCTGTTTTTT	CASNLLGQGRAGTGELFF
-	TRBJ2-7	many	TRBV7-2	TGTGCCAGCAGCCCAAGGGCCTCCTACGAGCAGTACTTC	CASSPRASYEQYF
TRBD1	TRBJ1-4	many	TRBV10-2	TGCGCCAGCAGCCCTACAGGGGGGACAAAACTGTTTTTT	CASSPTGGTKLFF
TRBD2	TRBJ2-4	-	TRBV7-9	TGTGCCAGCAGCTTATTTGCGGGAGGAAACATTCAGTACTTC	CASSLFAGGNIQYF
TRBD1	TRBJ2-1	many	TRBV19	TGTGCCAGTAGGGCCGAGAGGGGGCTCCGATACAATGAGCAGTTCTTC	CASRAERGLRYNEQFF
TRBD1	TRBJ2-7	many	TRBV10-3	TGTGCCATCAGGACAGGGGGTGATCCTTCCTACGAGCAGTACTTC	CAIRTGGDPSYEQYF
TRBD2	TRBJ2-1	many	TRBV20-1	TGCAGTGCCCTTCTAGCGGGGTTCGGCAATGAGCAGTTCTTC	CSALLAGFGNEQFF
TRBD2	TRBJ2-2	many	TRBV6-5	TGTGCCAGCAGTTATATGGCGATTAGCGGGAGTCCCCGGCTGGTGGAGCTGTTTTTT	CASSYMAISGSPRLVELFF
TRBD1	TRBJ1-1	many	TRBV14	TGTGCCAGCAGCCAAGATTTTTGGGGGGCAGGGGGCACTGAAGCTTTCTTT	CASSQDFWGAGGTEAFF
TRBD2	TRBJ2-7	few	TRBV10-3	TGTGCCATCAGAGGTAGCGGGGTTGAGCAGTACTTC	CAIRGSGVEQYF
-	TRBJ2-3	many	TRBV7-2	TGTGCCAGCAGCTTAACCGGGGGACCCACAGATACGCAGTATTTT	CASSLTGGPTDTQYF
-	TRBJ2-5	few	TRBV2	TGTGCCAGCAGTCCGACACCACAAGAGACCCAGTACTTC	CASSPTPQETQYF
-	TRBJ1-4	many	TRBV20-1	TGCAGTGCTAGAGAAGTTGGGGGGGCCCTGGAAAAACTGTTTTTT	CSAREVGGALEKLFF
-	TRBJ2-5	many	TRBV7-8	TGTGCCAGCAGCTTAGACGGCGCGGAGTTCGGGACCCAGTACTTC	CASSLDGAEFGTQYF
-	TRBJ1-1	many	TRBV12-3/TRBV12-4	TGTGCCAGCAGTTTGAGCGGGGGGCTATCTTTCTTT	CASSLSGGLSFF
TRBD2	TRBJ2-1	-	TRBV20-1	TGCAGTGCTAGAACCTCGACTAGCGGGAGATTCGATGAGCAGTTCTTC	CSARTSTSGRFDEQFF
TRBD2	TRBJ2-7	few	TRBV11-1	TGTGCCAGCAGCTCTCCGGGACTAGTTACCTACGAGCAGTACTTC	CASSSPGLVTYEQYF
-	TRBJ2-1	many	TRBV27	TGTGCCAGCAGTTTATCGGCGGCTGGCACTTCCTACAATGAGCAGTTCTTC	CASSLSAAGTSYNEQFF
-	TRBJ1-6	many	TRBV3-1	TGTGCCAGCAGCCAATTCGGGGGGAATTCACCCCTCCACTTT	CASSQFGGNSPLHF
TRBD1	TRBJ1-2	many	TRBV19	TGTGCCAGTCTGCGGGGACAGGGCACTAACTATGGCTACACCTTC	CASLRGQGTNYGYTF
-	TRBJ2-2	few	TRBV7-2	TGTGCCAGCAGCCCCCAGACGGGGAACACCGGGGAGCTGTTTTTT	CASSPQTGNTGELFF
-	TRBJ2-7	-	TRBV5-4	TGTGCCAGCAGCCTGTGGGGGCCCGACGAGCAGTACTTC	CASSLWGPDEQYF
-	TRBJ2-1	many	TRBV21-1	TGTGCCAGCAGCAAAATAACGGGAGGCAGGGGGGACAATGAGCAGTTCTTC	CASSKITGGRGDNEQFF
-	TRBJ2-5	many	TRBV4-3	TGCGCCAGCAGCCATGTCGTAGTTGGGACCCAGTACTTC	CASSHVVVGTQYF
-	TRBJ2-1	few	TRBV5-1	TGCGCCAGCAGCGTTACCGGGTACAATGAGCAGTTCTTC	CASSVTGYNEQFF
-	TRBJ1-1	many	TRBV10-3	TGTGCCATCAGCTCGGACGAGAACACTGAAGCTTTCTTT	CAISSDENTEAFF
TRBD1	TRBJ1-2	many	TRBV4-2	TGTGCCAGCACCTCGACAGGGCGAGACTATGGCTACACCTTC	CASTSTGRDYGYTF
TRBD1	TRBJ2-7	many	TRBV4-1	TGCGCCAGCAGCCAAGATCAATTACAGGGGAATCTCTACGAGCAGTACTTC	CASSQDQLQGNLYEQYF
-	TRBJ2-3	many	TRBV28	TGTGCCAGCAGTTTAAGGGGGGTCCCGGAAGATACGCAGTATTTT	CASSLRGVPEDTQYF
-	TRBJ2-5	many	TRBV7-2	TGTGCCAGCAGTTCCGGGCATCTGGGGCGCCAAGAGACCCAGTACTTC	CASSSGHLGRQETQYF
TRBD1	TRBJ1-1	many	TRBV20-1	TGCAGTGCTAGGCACCCAGGACAGGGGAACACTGAAGCTTTCTTT	CSARHPGQGNTEAFF
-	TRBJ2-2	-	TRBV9	TGTGCCAGCAGCGTAGTTGGGGTGAGCACCGGGGAGCTGTTTTTT	CASSVVGVSTGELFF